One sample yielded the 8 T cell receptor beta chains listed below, sequenced in a study of shared clonotypes between healthy human individuals. Measured with immunoSEQ multiplex PCR; TCRdb has only the in-frame clones, and not every one. Found here are around 100,000 clones, about two thirds of them singletons; the top ten hold roughly 43%. Material: memory CD8+ T cells sorted from blood. Subset of the sample: CD45RO+ cells pooled with CCR7-negative TemRA cells. The receptors stem from a man aged 25-45 years in good health.

The J gene is TRBJ2-5, the V gene TRBV5-4; 7 nucleotides agree with TRBD2. The V and J ends lost 4 bases and 2 bases, in that order; junction bases with no gene match: 8. The CDR3 length is 15 residues. The V gene's germline CDR1 is SGHNT and CDR2 YYREEE (reference sequence). In DNA, the CDR3 is TGTGCCAGCAGCGGGGGGGAGGTGGGACAAGAGACCCAGTACTTC. Translated: CASSGGEVGQETQYF.

The CDR3 DNA reads as TGTGCCAGCAGCTTCGGAACAGGGACTAGCACAGATACGCAGTATTTT. Amino acids: CASSFGTGTSTDTQYF. The V gene is TRBV7-6, the J gene TRBJ2-3; either TRBD1 or TRBD2 may fit D (6 bases each). This CDR3 region has 16 residues. CDR1 SGHVS and CDR2 FNYEAQ come from the germline V gene. Trimming removed 3 bases from V and 0 bases from J, with 13 bases in between.

This clone was detected once. This chain joins TRBV7-8 and TRBJ2-7; D might be TRBD1 (6 bases). V was trimmed by 5 bases and J by 3 bases, leaving 14 bases between them. The CDR3 length is 14 residues. Germline CDR1 is SGHVS and CDR2 is FQNEAQ. The CDR3 DNA reads TGTGCCAGCAGCAACAGGGAGTCGGGCTACGAGCAGTACTTC. This translates into CASSNRESGYEQYF.

The chain links TRBV7-2 to TRBJ2-2, with no clear D. Trimming pared 2 bases from V and 4 bases from J, leaving 11 bases between. Germline CDR1 reads SGHTA; CDR2 reads FQGNSA. This CDR3 has 15 residues. CDR3 DNA: TGTGCCAGCAGCTTATATGGGTTAGTCACCGGGGAGCTGTTTTTT. It yields the protein CASSLYGLVTGELFF.

V usage is TRBV6-5 and J usage is TRBJ2-7; D perhaps matches TRBD1 (6 bases). Deletions cut 7 bases from V and 2 bases from J, with 18 bases between. The CDR3 is 15 residues long. Germline CDR1 reads MNHEY; CDR2 reads SVGAGI. CDR3 nucleotide sequence: TGTGCCAGCATCCCCCAGGGTGGGACAACCTACGAGCAGTACTTC. It specifies CASIPQGGTTYEQYF.

This clone has more than one count but fewer than ten. The chain uses TRBV13 and TRBJ2-3; no reliable D call. Trimming removed 3 bases at V and 5 bases at J, with 3 bases between. CDR1 is PRHDT and CDR2 is FYEKMQ in the germline V gene (reference sequence). The CDR3 loop spans 11 amino acids. CDR3 region: CASSLEDTQYF. CDR3 coding DNA: TGTGCCAGCAGCTTGGAAGATACGCAGTATTTT.

Only a few counts were recorded for this clone. The chain uses TRBV19 and TRBJ1-2; the D is unclear. The CDR3 is 11 residues long. Deletions cut 6 bases from V and 3 bases from J, with 5 bases between. From germline, CDR1 is LNHDA and CDR2 SQIVND (reference sequence). Written as DNA, the CDR3 is TGTGCCAGTAGCATCCACTATGGCTACACCTTC. Translated, it gives CASSIHYGYTF. Full variable domain (missing parts from reference TRBV19 and TRBJ1-2): DGGITQSPKYLFRKEGQNVTLSCEQNLNHDAMYWYRQDPGQGLRLIYYSQIVNDFQKGDIAEGYSVSREKKESFPLTVTSAQKNPTAFYLCASSIHYGYTFGSGTRLTVV.

V gene TRBV27 combines with J gene TRBJ2-2; 7 bases are a match to TRBD1. Germline loops: CDR1 MNHEY, CDR2 SMNVEV (reference sequence). Trimming took 5 bases from V and 3 from J; bases not matched to a gene: 6. CDR3 length: 15 residues. CDR3 region: CASSPQDRHTGELFF. The CDR3 DNA follows: TGTGCCAGCAGTCCCCAGGACAGGCACACCGGGGAGCTGTTTTTT.